Following are 18 T cell receptor beta chains from one sample sequenced in a study of shared clonotypes between healthy human individuals. Sequencing was performed with immunoSEQ multiplex PCR; in TCRdb, only in-frame clones are kept and a portion is missing. This table has some 2,100,000 clones, around 95% appearing once. What was sequenced was naive CD4+ T cells sorted from blood. Subset reported: CD45RA+ positively selected. All receptors come from a young man in good health.

The rearrangement links TRBV28 to TRBJ1-6; 7 bases map to TRBD1. Germline CDR1 MDHEN, CDR2 SYDVKM. The CDR3 spans 15 residues. The junction had 9 bases not matched to a gene; V was cut back by 6 bases and J by 7 bases. CDR3 residues: CASRLPGQTNSPLHF. In nucleotides, the CDR3 is TGTGCCAGCAGATTACCGGGACAGACGAATTCACCCCTCCACTTT.

This clone was recorded once. The rearrangement uses TRBV19 and TRBJ1-5; the D gene is possibly TRBD1 (5 bases). The CDR3 has 14 amino acids. Germline V lookup: CDR1 LNHDA, CDR2 SQIVND (reference sequence). V lost 5 bases and J 9 bases, leaving 17 bases between the germline ends. The CDR3 coding sequence is TGTGCCAGTAGTTTGGAAGGGACCCCTCGGCCCCAGCATTTT. It is translated as CASSLEGTPRPQHF. Full variable domain (outside the CDR3, taken from reference TRBV19 and TRBJ1-5): DGGITQSPKYLFRKEGQNVTLSCEQNLNHDAMYWYRQDPGQGLRLIYYSQIVNDFQKGDIAEGYSVSREKKESFPLTVTSAQKNPTAFYLCASSLEGTPRPQHFGDGTRLSIL.

The chain uses TRBV11-2 and TRBJ2-5, with TRBD2 matching over 8 bases. The CDR3 has 15 amino acids. The germline gives CDR1 SGHAT, CDR2 FQNNGV. The V segment lost 1 base and the J segment 4 bases; nucleotides outside the gene matches: 5. The DNA of the CDR3 is TGTGCCAGCAGCTTAGCAGCGGGGGATAGAGAGACCCAGTACTTC. Translating gives CASSLAAGDRETQYF.

This clone was recorded once. This sequence joins TRBV5-1 and TRBJ2-2; TRBD1 agrees at 7 bases. The CDR3 length is 14 residues. Germline-derived CDR1 and CDR2 are SGHRS and YFSETQ. Trimming at V came to 2 bases and at J to 7 bases, leaving 5 bases not matched to a gene. In DNA form, the CDR3 reads TGCGCCAGCAGCTTACCGGGACAGCACGGGGAGCTGTTTTTT. Protein sequence: CASSLPGQHGELFF.

The chain is built from TRBV18 and TRBJ1-1; maybe TRBD1 (5 bases). Germline assignment: CDR1 KGHSH and CDR2 LQKENI. This CDR3 has 13 residues. The V end lost 5 bases, the J end lost 6 bases, and 13 bases lay between the germline ends. The CDR3 coding sequence is TGTGCCAGCTCAATGAGAGGGGAACCTGAAGCTTTCTTT. Amino acid sequence: CASSMRGEPEAFF. Based on the CDR3 plus reference TRBV18 and TRBJ1-1, the full variable domain is NAGVMQNPRHLVRRRGQEARLRCSPMKGHSHVYWYRQLPEEGLKFMVYLQKENIIDESGMPKERFSAEFPKEGPSILRIQQVVRGDSAAYFCASSMRGEPEAFFGQGTRLTVV.

The rearrangement joins TRBV18 to TRBJ1-2, with D perhaps TRBD1 (5 bases). The CDR3 contains 15 residues. Germline V CDR1 and CDR2: KGHSH, LQKENI. V was trimmed by 5 bases and J by 0 bases, leaving 13 bases between them. The CDR3 spells CASSERLGPNYGYTF. The CDR3 nucleotides read TGTGCCAGCTCAGAAAGGTTGGGGCCTAACTATGGCTACACCTTC.

This chain uses TRBV7-2 with TRBJ2-2; D not certain. The CDR3 has 14 amino acids. The V gene's germline CDR1 is SGHTA and CDR2 FQGNSA. The V and J ends lost 5 bases and 0 bases respectively, with 7 bases between them. The CDR3 DNA follows: TGTGCCAGCAGCACCAATACGAACACCGGGGAGCTGTTTTTT. Its protein is CASSTNTNTGELFF.

This rearrangement joins TRBV6-1 to TRBJ1-1, with a tentative D call TRBD1 (6 bases). The CDR3 is 14 residues long. Germline-derived CDR1 and CDR2 are MNHNS and SASEGT. V was clipped by 6 bases and J by 5 bases, with 16 bases between them. The CDR3 DNA reads as TGTGCCAGCAGCCCGACAGGCAAGGGAACTGAAGCTTTCTTT. Its protein is CASSPTGKGTEAFF.

In its sample, this clone was seen once. CDR3 residues: CASSGALGFTDTQYF. Written as DNA, the CDR3 is TGTGCCAGCAGCGGGGCTCTGGGTTTCACAGATACGCAGTATTTT. The chain carries TRBV7-2 and TRBJ2-3; a possible D gene is TRBD1 (5 bases). Trimming cost V 5 bases and J 2 bases, with 14 bases left between them. The CDR3 has 15 amino acids. In germline, CDR1 is SGHTA, CDR2 FQGNSA.

The rearrangement joins TRBV19 to TRBJ2-1; D might be TRBD1 (6 bases). The CDR3 runs to 15 residues. CDR1 and CDR2 from the germline V gene are LNHDA and SQIVND (reference sequence). V was cut by 7 bases and J by 9 bases, with 22 bases left in between. CDR3 loop: CASTPPGRDNGEQFF. As DNA, the CDR3 is TGTGCCAGTACCCCCCCCGGCAGGGACAACGGTGAGCAGTTCTTC.

Concerning this clone itself: The sample has other DNA sequences that encode this CDR3 too. The chain has TRBV7-2 and TRBJ2-1; TRBD2 matches at 12 bases. The V gene's germline CDR1 is SGHTA and CDR2 FQGNSA. The CDR3 is 16 amino acids. The junction had 4 bases not matched to a gene; V was cut back by 1 base and J by 6 bases. As DNA, the CDR3 is TGTGCCAGCAGCTTAGTGGCTAGCGGGAGGGTCAATGAGCAGTTCTTC. Translated: CASSLVASGRVNEQFF.

V usage is TRBV18 and J usage is TRBJ1-1, with D tentatively TRBD1 (6 bases). Per germline, CDR1 KGHSH and CDR2 LQKENI. This CDR3 has 14 amino acids. The germline V and J ends were trimmed by 4 bases and 1 base, with 10 bases remaining between them. CDR3 in amino acids: CASSQTGSNTEAFF. CDR3 coding DNA: TGTGCCAGCTCACAGACAGGATCGAACACTGAAGCTTTCTTT.

This clone was counted between two and nine times. CDR3 nucleotide sequence: TGTGCCAGCAGTGATGACAGGGCCACTGAAGCTTTCTTT. Its protein product is CASSDDRATEAFF. The rearrangement links TRBV2 to TRBJ1-1; 7 nucleotides match TRBD1. This CDR3 has 13 amino acids. Germline-derived CDR1 and CDR2 are SNHLY and FYNNEI. V lost 3 bases to trimming and J lost 4 bases; unmatched junction nucleotides: 2.

The gene calls are TRBV7-9 and TRBJ1-4; TRBD1 matches at 8 bases. J lost 8 bases, V lost 5 bases, and 7 bases had no gene match. This CDR3 spans 14 amino acids. Looked up from germline, CDR1 is SEHNR and CDR2 is FQNEAQ (reference sequence). The CDR3 DNA sequence: TGTGCCAGCAGCCTGACAGGGGTAGGAGAAAAACTGTTTTTT. This sequence encodes CASSLTGVGEKLFF.

V gene TRBV10-3 combines with J gene TRBJ1-2; possible D gene TRBD1, 6 bases. V shed 3 bases and J shed 3 bases, with 8 bases lying between them. Germline V CDR1 and CDR2: ENHRY, SYGVKD. This CDR3 has 13 amino acids. CDR3 nucleotides: TGTGCCATCAGTGACAGGGGCGACTATGGCTACACCTTC. Its translation is CAISDRGDYGYTF.

V usage is TRBV13 and J usage is TRBJ1-6; D gene uncertain. This CDR3 contains 16 residues. CDR1 is PRHDT, CDR2 FYEKMQ, per germline (reference sequence). Trimming took 2 bases from V and 2 from J, leaving 10 bases between them. The CDR3 here is CASSLSPSTYNSPLHF. CDR3 sequence (DNA): TGTGCCAGCAGCTTAAGTCCCTCCACCTATAATTCACCCCTCCACTTT.

This rearrangement joins TRBV6-1 to TRBJ2-7; 7 positions agree with TRBD2. This CDR3 is 13 amino acids long. The germline CDR1 and CDR2 sequences are MNHNS and SASEGT. Trimming cost V 11 bases and J 0 bases; bases outside gene matches: 7. The CDR3: CACTSALSYEQYF. The CDR3 DNA is TGTGCCTGCACTAGCGCCCTCTCCTACGAGCAGTACTTC.

The chain couples TRBV6-5 to TRBJ2-1; D remains ambiguous. The CDR3 contains 13 residues. Germline V lookup: CDR1 MNHEY, CDR2 SVGAGI. The germline V and J ends were trimmed by 8 bases and 7 bases, with 15 bases remaining between them. Here the CDR3 reads CASGSLSPNEQFF. The DNA of the CDR3 is TGTGCCAGCGGTTCCCTTAGTCCAAATGAGCAGTTCTTC.